This T cell receptor beta chain was documented in a study of OX40 agonist ivuxolimab in advanced cancers. At the level of the study: Patients received intravenous ivuxolimab every 2 weeks at 0.01 to 10 mg/kg. Study results and caveats: CD4+ T cells averaged fewer expanded clones than CD8+ T cells.

Here immunoSEQ multiplex PCR was the method, and the copy in TCRdb shows in-frame clones only, minus some. The table includes 50,000 to 60,000 clones, more than 85% detected once. Autoimmune disease history or systemic immunosuppression barred patients. Blood sampling was done at baseline, cycle 4 day 1, and cycle 7 day 1. Trimming took 0 bases from V and 4 from J; bases not matched to a gene: 5. This CDR3 comprises 15 residues. Looked up from germline, CDR1 is LGHNA and CDR2 is YNFKEQ. Comments on this clone: Its specificity is not known.

Sequencing used CD4+ or CD8+ T cells sorted from blood, obtained in a trial of the OX40 agonist ivuxolimab. This receptor was obtained from an adult with an advanced solid tumor such as melanoma, head and neck, liver or kidney cancer. The gene calls are TRBV4-2 and TRBJ2-7; TRBD2 aligns across 8 bases. CDR3 protein: CASSQDQRGMYEQYF. The DNA of the CDR3 is TGTGCCAGCAGCCAAGATCAGCGGGGGATGTACGAGCAGTACTTC.